The sequence of this TCR beta chain was determined in a study of blood T cell repertoires in COVID-19. Assignment of participants to cohorts was predicated upon participant-reported clinical history. The table came from immunoSEQ multiplex PCR; TCRdb's copy has only in-frame clones and leaves some out. This repertoire shows under 450,000 clones, more than 75% found once; its top ten account for roughly 3%. The CDR3 totals 14 residues. V was shortened by 7 bases and J by 4 bases, with 14 bases between the two germline ends. Looked up from germline, CDR1 is SGHAT and CDR2 is FQNNGV. The receptor's source is a woman aged 25 to 39 who had recovered from COVID-19. The sequencing sample was made of PBMCs or T cells enriched from blood (not recorded which). The rearrangement uses TRBV11-2 and TRBJ1-3; weak D call: TRBD1 (5 bases). DNA of the CDR3: TGTGCCAGCAACGGGAGAGGGGACGGAAACACCATATATTTT. Residues: CASNGRGDGNTIYF.